The 28 T cell receptor beta chains in this list originate from one sample, sequenced in a study of CD8+CD57+ T cells in acquired aplastic anemia (dated by TCRdb to about 2018). This sample was sequenced with an Illumina HiSeq 2000. Genomic DNA was used as template for profiling of TCR beta VDJ combinations and CDR3 sequences. The public reads were reanalyzed by TCRdb: fastp trimming at Q25, MiXCR alignment, in-frame beta chains only. Every entry covers one CDR3 protein and lists the most common genes and DNA from its rows. The sample table records some 160,000 distinct CDR3 sequences; around 52% of these occur just once. In total, the top ten clones hold 25% to 35% of the sample. Patients chosen for sequencing had shown expansion of CD8+CD57+ cells by flow cytometry. The sequenced sample was sorted CD4+, CD8+, or CD8+CD57+ T cells (not recorded which) from PBMCs. The receptors here all came from a human donor with aplastic anemia.

CDR3 bases: TGTGCCAGCAGCTTAGTTCCGGGAGAGGAAGAGACCCAGTACTTC. Its translation is CASSLVPGEEETQYF. The chain is built from TRBV7-6 and TRBJ2-5; weak D call: TRBD2 (6 bases). V lost 1 base and J 3 bases, leaving 12 bases between the germline ends. Germline CDR1 and CDR2: SGHVS and FNYEAQ. The CDR3 runs to 15 residues.

The V gene is TRBV29-1, the J gene TRBJ2-1; D possibly corresponds to TRBD2 (6 bases). Germline CDR1 is SQVTM and CDR2 is ANQGSEA. The CDR3 runs 14 residues. Trimming removed 5 bases from V and 0 bases from J, with 11 bases in between. CDR3 nucleotide sequence: TGCAGCGTTTCCGGGAGTAGCTCCTACAATGAGCAGTTCTTC. It specifies CSVSGSSSYNEQFF.

The chain is built from TRBV7-9 and TRBJ2-7, with 14 bases aligning to TRBD2. The CDR3 loop spans 15 amino acids. After removal of 5 bases from V and 7 bases from J, the junction contained 7 bases not matched to a gene. Germline assignment: CDR1 SEHNR and CDR2 FQNEAQ (reference sequence). Here the CDR3 reads CASSLGTSGRGEQYF. The CDR3 DNA reads as TGTGCCAGCAGCCTCGGGACTAGCGGGAGAGGGGAGCAGTACTTC.

This clonotype was observed many times. V usage is TRBV5-6 and J usage is TRBJ2-7, with 7 bases that match TRBD1. CDR1 SGHDT and CDR2 YYEEEE come from the germline V gene. This CDR3 has 13 residues. The junction had 8 bases not matched to a gene; V was cut back by 9 bases and J by 2 bases. CDR3 nucleotides: TGTGCCACTACAGGGGATGATACCTACGAGCAGTACTTC. Protein: CATTGDDTYEQYF.

This clonotype is a singleton in its sample. At one end, the junction sequence differs from germline, possibly due to a read error. The chain couples TRBV7-8 to TRBJ2-2, with D perhaps being TRBD1 or TRBD2 (5 bases each). Germline assignment: CDR1 SGHVS and CDR2 FQNEAQ. This CDR3 spans 15 amino acids. Here the CDR3 DNA reads TGTGCCAGCAGCACAGGACATCCGAACACCGGGGAGCTGCTTTTT. Translated, it gives CASSTGHPNTGELLF. Full variable domain (remainder filled in from reference TRBV7-8 and TRBJ2-2): GAGVSQSPRYKVAKRGQDVALRCDPISGHVSLFWYQQALGQGPEFLTYFQNEAQLDKSGLPSDRFFAERPEGSVSTLKIQRTQQEDSAVYLCASSTGHPNTGELLFGEGSRLTVL.

V and J are TRBV7-9 and TRBJ2-2; TRBD1 agrees at 8 bases. J lost 0 bases, V lost 4 bases, and 1 base had no gene match. CDR1 SEHNR and CDR2 FQNEAQ come from the germline V gene (reference sequence). There are 15 residues in the CDR3. The chain's CDR3 is CASSSGGANTGELFF. The CDR3, as DNA: TGTGCCAGCAGCTCAGGGGGCGCGAACACCGGGGAGCTGTTTTTT.

This clonotype has more than one count but fewer than ten. The V and J genes are TRBV7-6 and TRBJ2-6; D possibly uses TRBD1 or TRBD2 (5 bases each). The germline V gene encodes CDR1 SGHVS and CDR2 FNYEAQ. V dropped 2 bases and J dropped 2 bases, with 7 bases sitting between them. This CDR3 has 15 residues. CDR3 region: CASSLQGAGANVLTF. The CDR3 DNA follows: TGTGCCAGCAGCTTACAGGGAGCTGGGGCCAACGTCCTGACTTTC.

This rearrangement joins TRBV15 to TRBJ2-7; maybe TRBD1 (8 bases). With 1 base removed from V and 6 bases from J, the gap between germline ends came to 16 bases. Germline V gives CDR1 LNHNV, CDR2 YYDKDF (reference sequence). This CDR3 is built from 15 residues. CDR3 amino acids: CATSRGTGGGLEQYF. CDR3 in DNA: TGTGCCACCAGCAGAGGAACAGGGGGGGGTCTCGAGCAGTACTTC.

The chain has TRBV27 and TRBJ1-1, with D possibly matching TRBD1 (5 bases). V was clipped by 8 bases and J by 7 bases, with 11 bases between them. The CDR3 is 11 amino acids. Germline V gives CDR1 MNHEY, CDR2 SMNVEV (reference sequence). The CDR3: CASFWGIEAFF. The CDR3 bases are TGTGCCAGCTTTTGGGGCATTGAAGCTTTCTTT.

The chain carries TRBV25-1 and TRBJ2-7, with 10 bases matching TRBD2. The CDR3 totals 14 residues. Germline loops: CDR1 MGHDK, CDR2 SYGVNS. V lost 5 bases, J lost 4 bases, and 5 bases stayed unmatched. The chain's CDR3 is CASSSGTSDYEQYF. CDR3 bases: TGTGCCAGCAGTTCAGGGACTAGCGATTACGAGCAGTACTTC.

This clonotype was observed a single time. The chain carries TRBV5-5 and TRBJ2-7, with D possibly TRBD2 on 6 matching bases. This CDR3 is 13 amino acids long. V lost 4 bases and J lost 4, with 12 bases in between. The germline gives CDR1 SGHKS, CDR2 YYEKEE (reference sequence). The CDR3 DNA follows: TGTGCCAGCAGCCCGGGAGTCGAATACGAGCAGTACTTC. It codes for CASSPGVEYEQYF.

There are a few counts of this clonotype. V and J are TRBV27 and TRBJ1-3; D call uncertain. The germline CDR1 and CDR2 sequences are MNHEY and SMNVEV (reference sequence). The CDR3 sequence is 15 residues long. Between the trimmed V and J ends, which lost 4 bases and 0 bases, there was a span of 10 bases. The chain's CDR3 is CASSSDGPSGNTIYF. In nucleotides, the CDR3 is TGTGCCAGCAGTTCGGACGGTCCCTCTGGAAACACCATATATTTT.

The chain joins TRBV24-1 to TRBJ1-1, with D unresolved. The CDR3 loop spans 12 amino acids. V lost 3 bases to trimming and J lost 7 bases, with 8 bases between them. The germline CDR1 and CDR2 sequences are KGHDR and SFDVKD. CDR3 bases: TGTGCCACCAGTGATCCACCCAGTGAAGCTTTCTTT. Protein product: CATSDPPSEAFF.

This clonotype appeared many times. V gene TRBV6-4 combines with J gene TRBJ1-5, with 9 nucleotides matching TRBD1. The CDR3 consists of 15 residues. CDR1 is MRHNA, CDR2 SNTAGT, per germline. The ends lost 3 bases at V and 1 base at J; junction bases unmatched: 1. The CDR3 nucleotides are TGTGCCAGCAGTGAGACAGGGGGAAGCAATCAGCCCCAGCATTTT. Protein product: CASSETGGSNQPQHF.

This clonotype was counted at least ten times. This chain joins TRBV2 and TRBJ2-1; D is perhaps TRBD1 or TRBD2 (5 bases each). The V gene lost 4 bases and the J gene lost 8 bases, with 9 bases spanning the gap. From germline, CDR1 is SNHLY and CDR2 FYNNEI. CDR3 length equals 12 residues. CDR3 coding DNA: TGTGCCAGCAGTGTGCTGGGGGATGAGCAGTTCTTC. This encodes CASSVLGDEQFF.

The chain uses TRBV7-9 and TRBJ1-2, with D uncertain. V shed 1 base and J shed 4 bases, with 10 bases lying between them. The V gene's germline CDR1 is SEHNR and CDR2 FQNEAQ (reference sequence). The CDR3 spans 14 residues. CDR3 region: CASSLDGPSYGYTF. The CDR3 DNA sequence: TGTGCCAGCAGCTTAGACGGACCGAGCTATGGCTACACCTTC.

In the case of this clonotype: The junction departs from germline at one end; a sequencing error may be responsible. The chain joins TRBV9 to TRBJ1-4; D is unclear. The CDR3 consists of 15 residues. Germline-derived CDR1 and CDR2 are SGDLS and YYNGEE. CDR3 in amino acids: CASSGAPGVYEKLLF. CDR3 bases: TGTGCCAGCAGCGGGGCGCCCGGGGTATACGAAAAACTGCTTTTT.

J is TRBJ1-1 and V is TRBV25-1, with no clear D. This CDR3 region has 14 residues. Trimming cost V 4 bases and J 6 bases, with 15 bases left between them. Germline values: CDR1 MGHDK, CDR2 SYGVNS. CDR3: CASSVLHPGAEAFF. CDR3 DNA: TGTGCCAGCAGTGTACTTCATCCTGGGGCTGAAGCTTTCTTT.

This clonotype was detected ten times or more. The chain uses TRBV4-3 and TRBJ2-7; 9 nucleotides line up with TRBD2. This CDR3 is 16 amino acids long. J gave up 1 base and V 1 base, and 5 bases lay outside the gene matches. Germline V CDR1 and CDR2: LGHNA, YSLEER. The CDR3 DNA reads as TGCGCCAGCAGCCAAGCGGCTAGCGGGATTTCCTACGAGCAGTACTTC. Protein sequence: CASSQAASGISYEQYF.

This clonotype was seen ten or more times. The chain combines TRBV19 with TRBJ2-7; 10 bases match TRBD2. The CDR3 consists of 17 residues. Losses at the gene ends were 5 bases for V and 0 bases for J; bases not matched to a gene: 10. Germline values: CDR1 LNHDA, CDR2 SQIVND (reference sequence). CDR3 DNA: TGTGCCAGTAGTCCGCTAGCGGGAGCGGGTGTCTCCTACGAGCAGTACTTC. Amino acid sequence: CASSPLAGAGVSYEQYF.

J is TRBJ2-1 and V is TRBV10-3; 9 bases are shared with TRBD1. Germline-derived CDR1 and CDR2 are ENHRY and SYGVKD. V lost 6 bases to trimming and J lost 5 bases; unmatched junction nucleotides: 5. CDR3 length equals 14 residues. The CDR3 DNA is TGTGCCATCAGGGAGGACAGGGGACACAATGAGCAGTTCTTC. Amino acid sequence: CAIREDRGHNEQFF.

Notes on this clonotype: The germline gene is not matched at one end of the junction; a read error may be the cause. J is TRBJ2-5 and V is TRBV6-5; D not certain. This CDR3 spans 15 amino acids. Germline V gene lookup returns CDR1 MNHEY and CDR2 SVGAGI. In DNA, the CDR3 is TGTACCAGCAGTTACTCGGTGGCAGTACAAGGGACCCAGTACTTC. Protein sequence: CTSSYSVAVQGTQYF.

This chain joins TRBV10-3 and TRBJ2-7; maybe TRBD1 (5 bases). This CDR3 contains 12 residues. Germline values: CDR1 ENHRY, CDR2 SYGVKD. Trimming shortened V by 6 bases and J by 4 bases, and 10 bases separated the two germline ends. CDR3 coding DNA: TGTGCCATCAGCCCAGGGTATTACGAGCAGTACTTC. Protein product: CAISPGYYEQYF.

The sample holds many counts of this clonotype. The chain combines TRBV2 with TRBJ2-7; TRBD1 matches 9 bases. This CDR3 region has 15 residues. Germline V gene sequence: CDR1 SNHLY, CDR2 FYNNEI. V trimming: 3 bases; J trimming: 5 bases; junction bases outside the gene matches: 8. CDR3 loop: CASSEGQGGINEQYF. In nucleotides, the CDR3 is TGTGCCAGCAGTGAGGGACAGGGTGGGATTAACGAGCAGTACTTC.

This clonotype was counted at least ten times. The rearrangement joins TRBV11-3 to TRBJ1-3; D call uncertain. The V end was cut by 1 base, the J end by 0 bases, with 4 bases between. Germline V gene sequence: CDR1 SGHNT, CDR2 YENEEA. The CDR3 is 14 residues long. Here the CDR3 DNA reads TGTGCCAGCAGCTTAGGCACCTCTGGAAACACCATATATTTT. Translated, it gives CASSLGTSGNTIYF.

V is TRBV25-1 and J is TRBJ2-3; maybe TRBD2 (5 bases). Germline V CDR1 and CDR2: MGHDK, SYGVNS. This CDR3 has 12 amino acids. With 6 bases removed from V and 6 bases from J, the gap between germline ends came to 10 bases. CDR3 DNA sequence: TGTGCCAGCAGCCGGGATTTCGATACGCAGTATTTT. Amino acids: CASSRDFDTQYF.

This clonotype was counted at least ten times. The V call is TRBV7-9, the J call TRBJ2-3, with D perhaps matching TRBD1 or TRBD2 (6 bases each). In germline, CDR1 is SEHNR, CDR2 FQNEAQ (reference sequence). The CDR3 totals 13 residues. Trimming stripped 7 bases from V and 6 bases from J, with 14 bases between. This CDR3 is CASIPGAGDTQYF. The CDR3 DNA follows: TGTGCCAGCATCCCGGGGGCCGGGGATACGCAGTATTTT.

In its sample, this clonotype was seen once. V is TRBV2 and J is TRBJ2-7, with a tentative D call TRBD1 (6 bases). This CDR3 spans 14 amino acids. In germline, CDR1 is SNHLY, CDR2 FYNNEI. Trimming pared 6 bases from V and 0 bases from J, leaving 12 bases between. The CDR3 DNA follows: TGTGCCAGCAGCTACGACAGGAACTCCTACGAGCAGTACTTC. It encodes CASSYDRNSYEQYF. Combining the CDR3 with reference TRBV2 and TRBJ2-7 gives the whole variable domain EPEVTQTPSHQVTQMGQEVILRCVPISNHLYFYWYRQILGQKVEFLVSFYNNEISEKSEIFDDQFSVERPDGSNFTLKIRSTKLEDSAMYFCASSYDRNSYEQYFGPGTRLTVT.